This T cell receptor (beta chain) was obtained from a study of T-cell memory formation after mild COVID-19. Regarding the study as a whole: Second-wave clones with a day 37 peak had unconfirmed SARS-CoV-2 specificity.

TCRalpha and TCRbeta libraries used 5'RACE with constant-segment primers and UMIs. TCRdb reprocessed the 5' RACE reads with MiXCR, giving one entry per CDR3 protein. The sample lists roughly 350,000 distinct CDR3 sequences, roughly an eighth occurring once. This clonotype has just a few counts. The target antigen is unknown. Trimming left V 1 base short and J 6 bases short, with 12 bases between. The CDR3 is 15 residues long. Germline values: CDR1 MNHNS, CDR2 SASEGT. The sample consisted of PBMCs or a T cell subset sorted from them (not recorded which). This clonotype was obtained from a man aged 18 to 30 who had mild COVID-19 (a few samples of this study predate the infection). Cell type and time point are not known. The chain combines TRBV6-1 with TRBJ2-2; D may correspond to TRBD1 or TRBD2 (6 bases each). Here the CDR3 reads CASSEEGGAAGELFF. CDR3 nucleotide sequence: TGTGCCAGCAGTGAAGAGGGGGGCGCGGCCGGGGAGCTGTTTTTT.